These T cell receptor beta chains were read from a single sample in a study of OX40 agonist ivuxolimab in advanced cancers. The protocol was immunoSEQ multiplex PCR, while the TCRdb copy is restricted to in-frame clones and leaves out a portion. The repertoire consists of tens of thousands of clones, with around 76% occurring once and the leading ten covering about a tenth. Sequencing was performed on CD4+ or CD8+ T cells sorted from blood, taken in a trial of the OX40 agonist ivuxolimab. All receptors come from an adult with an advanced solid tumor such as melanoma, head and neck, liver or kidney cancer. CDR3s include the opening cysteine and the closing phenylalanine or tryptophan. The order of the fields is clone size, D gene, J gene, V gene, CDR3 DNA, CDR3 protein. D genes are given only for firm matches. Only some rows state a clone size, as once, few, many or a class for expanded clones.

clone size: .
D gene: .
J gene: TRBJ1-4
V gene: TRBV12-2
CDR3 DNA: TGTGCAAGTCGCCCCATTAGCCCTTTT
CDR3 protein: CASRPISPF

clone size: .
D gene: TRBD1
J gene: TRBJ1-5
V gene: TRBV7-2
CDR3 DNA: TGTGCCAGCAGCTCTTCCGGGACAGCGTATAGCAATCAGCCCCAGCATTTT
CDR3 protein: CASSSSGTAYSNQPQHF

clone size: .
D gene: TRBD1
J gene: TRBJ2-1
V gene: TRBV12-5
CDR3 DNA: TGTGCTAGTGGTCGGACAGGGGTCTCCTACAATGAGCAGTTCTTC
CDR3 protein: CASGRTGVSYNEQFF

clone size: .
D gene: .
J gene: TRBJ2-7
V gene: TRBV30
CDR3 DNA: TGTGCCTGGAGTGACCACAGCAGGGCCTCCTACGAGCAGTACTTC
CDR3 protein: CAWSDHSRASYEQYF

clone size: .
D gene: .
J gene: TRBJ2-7
V gene: TRBV19
CDR3 DNA: TGTGCCAGTAGGAAGACAGCGATCCCCTCCTACGAGCAGTACTTC
CDR3 protein: CASRKTAIPSYEQYF

clone size: .
D gene: TRBD1
J gene: TRBJ2-7
V gene: TRBV5-1
CDR3 DNA: TGCGCCAGCCGCCCGGGACAGGGAACCTACGAGCAGTACTTC
CDR3 protein: CASRPGQGTYEQYF

clone size: .
D gene: TRBD2
J gene: TRBJ2-5
V gene: TRBV11-2
CDR3 DNA: TGTGCCAGCAGCTTAGGCAGCGGGGGGAAAGAGACCCAGTACTTC
CDR3 protein: CASSLGSGGKETQYF

clone size: .
D gene: .
J gene: TRBJ1-3
V gene: TRBV11-2
CDR3 DNA: TGTGCCAGCAGCTTAGGACACTATGGAAACACCATATATTTT
CDR3 protein: CASSLGHYGNTIYF

clone size: .
D gene: TRBD2
J gene: TRBJ2-1
V gene: TRBV5-1
CDR3 DNA: TGCGCCAGCAGCTTGGCCCCTAGCGGGGTGAACAATGAGCAGTTCTTC
CDR3 protein: CASSLAPSGVNNEQFF

clone size: .
D gene: .
J gene: TRBJ1-6
V gene: TRBV15
CDR3 DNA: TGTGCCACCAGCAGGGCGGGGAGTAGTTCACCCCTCCACTTT
CDR3 protein: CATSRAGSSSPLHF

clone size: once
D gene: TRBD2
J gene: TRBJ2-1
V gene: TRBV6-1
CDR3 DNA: TGTGCCAGCAGTGGGGAAGGGAGGGTCTACAATGAGCAGTTCTTC
CDR3 protein: CASSGEGRVYNEQFF

clone size: .
D gene: TRBD1
J gene: TRBJ1-1
V gene: TRBV6-5
CDR3 DNA: TGTGCCAGCAGTCGGACAGGGGTCGGGACTGAAGCTTTCTTT
CDR3 protein: CASSRTGVGTEAFF

clone size: .
D gene: .
J gene: TRBJ1-3
V gene: TRBV15
CDR3 DNA: TGTGCCACCAGCGAGGGCGGGGTCTTCTCTGGAAACACCATATATTTT
CDR3 protein: CATSEGGVFSGNTIYF

clone size: .
D gene: .
J gene: TRBJ2-5
V gene: TRBV6-5
CDR3 DNA: TGTGCCAGCAGTTACGGGGAGACCCAGTACTTC
CDR3 protein: CASSYGETQYF

clone size: .
D gene: TRBD2
J gene: TRBJ2-5
V gene: TRBV5-6
CDR3 DNA: TGTGCCAGCAGCTTGGGACTAGCGGGGTTTGAGACCCAGTACTTC
CDR3 protein: CASSLGLAGFETQYF

clone size: .
D gene: .
J gene: TRBJ1-2
V gene: TRBV4-1
CDR3 DNA: TGCGCCAGCAGCCAAGAAGCCTCAGGGTTTGGCTATGGCTACACCTTC
CDR3 protein: CASSQEASGFGYGYTF

clone size: .
D gene: TRBD1
J gene: TRBJ1-5
V gene: TRBV19
CDR3 DNA: TGTGCCAGTAGGCCCGACAGGGGAGGCAATCAGCCCCAGCATTTT
CDR3 protein: CASRPDRGGNQPQHF